This T cell receptor beta chain was identified during a study of siplizumab effects on memory and regulatory T cells. This clone has a single count. Germline V gene data show CDR1 as WNHNN and CDR2 as SYGVQD (reference sequence). The CDR3 is 16 amino acids. The J segment lost 1 base and the V segment lost 5 bases, leaving 3 bases of the junction unmatched. The repertoire was sequenced with immunoSEQ multiplex PCR; TCRdb's copy has only in-frame clones and lacks some. The sample consists of approximately 94,000 clones, more than 85% of them appearing once. J is TRBJ2-5 and V is TRBV10-1, with TRBD2 identical over 14 bases. The clonotype comes from a human donor in good health. Sequencing input: CD4+ T cells sorted from blood. The CDR3 nucleotides are TGCGCCAGCAGTATAGGGACTAGCGGGGGCCAAGAGACCCAGTACTTC. The encoded protein is CASSIGTSGGQETQYF.